Listed here are 2 T cell receptor beta chains from one sample, sequenced in a study of T cell responses to AZD1222 COVID-19 vaccine. The table came from immunoSEQ multiplex PCR; TCRdb's copy has only in-frame clones and leaves some out. The table includes 140,000 to 150,000 clones, just over 90% detected once. The sample here was peripheral blood, taken on day 0 of AZD1222 vaccination. The receptors shown here come from an adult in good health.

V and J are TRBV5-1 and TRBJ1-4; D not certain. Trimming left V 2 bases short and J 0 bases short, with 14 bases between. Germline loops: CDR1 SGHRS, CDR2 YFSETQ. CDR3 size: 17 residues. In nucleotides, the CDR3 is TGCGCCAGCAGCTTCGAGGGTCTAGGTGCAACTAATGAAAAACTGTTTTTT. The encoded protein is CASSFEGLGATNEKLFF.

V is TRBV4-2 and J is TRBJ1-1; no clear D. This CDR3 has 14 amino acids. CDR1 is LGHNA, CDR2 YNFKEQ, per germline. Trimming removed 0 bases from V and 3 bases from J, with 8 bases in between. CDR3 bases: TGTGCCAGCAGCCAAGACCCGGCGGACACTGAAGCTTTCTTT. It codes for CASSQDPADTEAFF.